This TCR beta chain was identified in a study of cytomegalovirus exposure and HLA in healthy donors. The donors were part of the validation cohort, which consisted of more than 90 subjects and was separate from the first cohort of about 670 subjects. Trimming pared 6 bases from V and 4 bases from J, leaving 15 bases between. The germline gives CDR1 SQVTM, CDR2 ANQGSEA. There are 14 residues in the CDR3. Profiling relied on immunoSEQ multiplex PCR, and the TCRdb table lists in-frame clones only, not all of them. This sample has about 300,000 clones, with 88% found just once. This TCR was sampled from a woman aged 18-35 years in good health and CMV-seronegative. The genes are TRBV29-1 and TRBJ2-2; D ambiguous. The sequenced sample was PBMCs. CDR3 DNA: TGCAGCGTACCAACCCCTTCCAGCACCGGGGAGCTGTTTTTT. As protein: CSVPTPSSTGELFF.